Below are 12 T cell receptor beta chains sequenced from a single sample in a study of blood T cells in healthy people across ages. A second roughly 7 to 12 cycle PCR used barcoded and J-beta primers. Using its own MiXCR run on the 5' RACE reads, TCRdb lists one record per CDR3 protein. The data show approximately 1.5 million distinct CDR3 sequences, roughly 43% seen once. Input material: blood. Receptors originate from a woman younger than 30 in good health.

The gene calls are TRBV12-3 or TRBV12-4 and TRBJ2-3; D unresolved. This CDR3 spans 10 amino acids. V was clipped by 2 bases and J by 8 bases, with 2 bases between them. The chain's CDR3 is CASSLFTQYF. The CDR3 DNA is TGTGCCAGCAGTTTATTTACGCAGTATTTT.

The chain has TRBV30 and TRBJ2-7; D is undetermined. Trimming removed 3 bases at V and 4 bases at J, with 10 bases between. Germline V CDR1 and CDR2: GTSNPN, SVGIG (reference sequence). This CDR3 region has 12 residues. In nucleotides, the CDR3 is TGTGCCTGGAGCGGCAGTTGGTACGAGCAGTACTTC. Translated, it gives CAWSGSWYEQYF.

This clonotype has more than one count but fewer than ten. As DNA, the CDR3 is TGTGCCAGCAGCTTAAGACTAGCGGGAGGGAAGACAGATACGCAGTATTTT. Translation gives CASSLRLAGGKTDTQYF. The V gene is TRBV7-2, the J gene TRBJ2-3, with 14 bases matching TRBD2. The V gene's germline CDR1 is SGHTA and CDR2 FQGNSA. CDR3 length: 17 amino acids. V was pared by 2 bases and J by 3 bases, with 4 bases of the junction left unmatched. Drawing the rest from reference TRBV7-2 and TRBJ2-3, the complete variable domain is GAGVSQSPSNKVTEKGKDVELRCDPISGHTALYWYRQSLGQGLEFLIYFQGNSAPDKSGLPSDRFSAERTGGSVSTLTIQRTQQEDSAVYLCASSLRLAGGKTDTQYFGPGTRLTVL.

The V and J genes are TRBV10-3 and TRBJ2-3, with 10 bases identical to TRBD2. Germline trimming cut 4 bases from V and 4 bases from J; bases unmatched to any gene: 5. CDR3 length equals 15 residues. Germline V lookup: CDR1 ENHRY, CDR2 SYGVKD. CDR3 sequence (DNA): TGTGCCATCAGTGCCCCTAGCGGGAGTTCAGATACGCAGTATTTT. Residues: CAISAPSGSSDTQYF.

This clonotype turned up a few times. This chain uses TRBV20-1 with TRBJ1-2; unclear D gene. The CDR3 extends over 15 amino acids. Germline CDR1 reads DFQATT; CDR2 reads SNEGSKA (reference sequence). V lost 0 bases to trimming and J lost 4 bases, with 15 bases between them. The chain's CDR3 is CSARELTGSSYGYTF. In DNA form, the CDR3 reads TGCAGTGCTAGAGAGTTGACCGGGTCTAGCTATGGCTACACCTTC.

CDR3 region: CASSPVGLAGESEQYF. Written as DNA, the CDR3 is TGTGCCAGCAGTCCGGTGGGACTAGCGGGAGAGAGCGAGCAGTACTTC. The chain employs TRBV28 and TRBJ2-7; TRBD2 matches at 14 bases. The CDR3 consists of 16 residues. Germline V lookup: CDR1 MDHEN, CDR2 SYDVKM. V shed 5 bases, J shed 6 bases, and the junction held 9 bases outside the gene matches.

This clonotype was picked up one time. DNA of the CDR3: TGTGCCAGCAGCTCCGGACAGGCCGTTTTCTACAATGAGCAGTACTTC. Translation: CASSSGQAVFYNEQYF. The chain combines TRBV9 with TRBJ2-1; 7 bases match TRBD1. The better agreement between TRBJ2-7 and the DNA end casts doubt on the J call. The CDR3 runs 16 residues. Per the germline V gene, CDR1 is SGDLS and CDR2 is YYNGEE.

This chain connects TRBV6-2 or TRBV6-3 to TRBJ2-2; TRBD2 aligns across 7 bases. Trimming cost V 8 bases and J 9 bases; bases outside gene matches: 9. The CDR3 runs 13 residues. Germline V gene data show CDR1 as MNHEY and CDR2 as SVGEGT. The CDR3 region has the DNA TGTGCCAGCGGAGGGAGGGCCGTGCGGGAGCTGTTTTTT. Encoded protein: CASGGRAVRELFF.

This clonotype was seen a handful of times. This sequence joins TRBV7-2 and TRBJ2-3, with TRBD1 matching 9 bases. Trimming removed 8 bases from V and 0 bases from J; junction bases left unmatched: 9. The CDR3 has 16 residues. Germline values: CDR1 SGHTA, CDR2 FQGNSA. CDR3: CASRTGDLTSTDTQYF. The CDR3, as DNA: TGTGCCAGCCGGACAGGGGATTTAACGAGCACAGATACGCAGTATTTT.

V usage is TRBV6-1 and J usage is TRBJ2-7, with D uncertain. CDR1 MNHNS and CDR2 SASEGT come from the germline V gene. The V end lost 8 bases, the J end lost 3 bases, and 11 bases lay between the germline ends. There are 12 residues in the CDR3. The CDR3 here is CASRDLLYEQYF. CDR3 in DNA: TGTGCCAGCCGAGACCTTCTCTACGAGCAGTACTTC.

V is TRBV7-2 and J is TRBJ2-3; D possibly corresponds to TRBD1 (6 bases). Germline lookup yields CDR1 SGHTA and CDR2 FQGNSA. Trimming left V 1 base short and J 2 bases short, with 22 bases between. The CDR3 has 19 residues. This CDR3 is CASSLVYRVSTPDTDTQYF. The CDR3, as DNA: TGTGCCAGCAGCTTAGTATACAGGGTATCTACCCCCGACACAGATACGCAGTATTTT.

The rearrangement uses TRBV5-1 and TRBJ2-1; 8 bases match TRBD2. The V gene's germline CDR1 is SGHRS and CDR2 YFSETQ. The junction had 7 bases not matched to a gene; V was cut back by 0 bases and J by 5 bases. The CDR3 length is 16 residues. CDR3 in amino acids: CASSLDSSGAHNEQFF. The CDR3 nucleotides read TGCGCCAGCAGCTTGGATAGTAGCGGGGCCCACAATGAGCAGTTCTTC.